Given below is one TCR beta chain in context. This record belongs to a study of blood T cell repertoires in COVID-19. On the study more broadly: There were acute and convalescent COVID-19 samples, and they came from the United States, Italy and Spain. PBMCs, B-cell-depleted T cells, or T cells provided the cDNA or gDNA that made up the material.

Original data processing: Amplification from reference gene primers served as the basis for estimated nucleated cell counts. The method was immunoSEQ multiplex PCR; TCRdb's version includes in-frame clones alone and lacks a portion of them. That table supplies the V and J calls and clone size; D and trimming were determined from the DNA. The sample shows 130,000 to 150,000 clones, roughly 82% of them seen only once. The V gene's germline CDR1 is MNHNS and CDR2 SASEGT. V gave up 0 bases and J gave up 7 bases; unmatched junction bases: 13. The length of the CDR3 is 18 residues. The clonotype comes from a woman in her forties or fifties in a cohort sampled during active or convalescent COVID-19. Sequenced input: peripheral blood. V usage is TRBV6-1 and J usage is TRBJ2-2; 8 bases map to TRBD1. CDR3 DNA sequence: TGTGCCAGCAGTGAAGCAGCGGTGTTCAGGGGGCAAGGCGGGGAGCTGTTTTTT. This sequence encodes CASSEAAVFRGQGGELFF.